A single sample gave rise to the 32 T cell receptor beta chains below, sequenced in a study of blood T cell repertoires in COVID-19. The repertoire was sequenced with immunoSEQ multiplex PCR; TCRdb's copy has only in-frame clones and lacks some. The sample holds about 170,000 clones, about nine tenths seen once. Material for sequencing was peripheral blood. These receptors came from a man aged 18-30 years with COVID-19, enrolled during active disease.

The rearrangement links TRBV7-2 to TRBJ1-6, with no clear D. The CDR3 loop spans 15 amino acids. Germline lookup yields CDR1 SGHTA and CDR2 FQGNSA. Trimming pared 1 base from V and 2 bases from J, leaving 6 bases between. DNA of the CDR3: TGTGCCAGCAGCTTAGGCGGGACCTATAATTCACCCCTCCACTTT. Protein: CASSLGGTYNSPLHF.

The V gene is TRBV6-5, the J gene TRBJ1-2; 8 bases are shared with TRBD1. Trimming cost V 5 bases and J 6 bases; bases outside gene matches: 5. The CDR3 length is 13 residues. CDR1 is MNHEY, CDR2 SVGAGI, per germline. CDR3 residues: CASSRQGYHGYTF. CDR3 in DNA: TGTGCCAGCAGTCGACAGGGGTATCATGGCTACACCTTC.

The V and J genes are TRBV7-2 and TRBJ2-7; D is unclear. The germline V gene encodes CDR1 SGHTA and CDR2 FQGNSA. The CDR3 has 18 residues. Between the trimmed V and J ends, which lost 2 bases and 1 base, there was a span of 21 bases. CDR3 in DNA: TGTGCCAGCAGCTTATGGGCCAGCCCACTCAAAATGTCCTACGAGCAGTACTTC. Protein sequence: CASSLWASPLKMSYEQYF.

The chain employs TRBV18 and TRBJ1-1; D possibly corresponds to TRBD1 (5 bases). The CDR3 contains 13 residues. Germline assignment: CDR1 KGHSH and CDR2 LQKENI. Deletions cut 2 bases from V and 2 bases from J, with 6 bases between. The CDR3 region has the DNA TGTGCCAGCTCACCAGGACATAACACTGAAGCTTTCTTT. As protein: CASSPGHNTEAFF.

The V gene is TRBV7-8, the J gene TRBJ2-2; D gene ambiguous. CDR1 is SGHVS and CDR2 is FQNEAQ in the germline V gene. The germline V and J ends were trimmed by 5 bases and 6 bases, with 7 bases remaining between them. CDR3 length equals 12 residues. DNA of the CDR3: TGTGCCAGCAGCCCCGCGTCCGGGGAGCTGTTTTTT. It yields the protein CASSPASGELFF.

This clone was recorded once. The genes are TRBV27 and TRBJ2-3; 8 bases agree with TRBD2. Germline assignment: CDR1 MNHEY and CDR2 SMNVEV (reference sequence). The junction had 6 bases not matched to a gene; V was cut back by 8 bases and J by 2 bases. The CDR3 has 14 amino acids. The CDR3 nucleotides read TGTGCCAGCGGTACTAGCGGTTACACAGATACGCAGTATTTT. Translation: CASGTSGYTDTQYF.

The chain is built from TRBV15 and TRBJ2-7; D unclear. The V gene lost 0 bases and the J gene lost 2 bases, with 11 bases spanning the gap. Germline V gene lookup returns CDR1 LNHNV and CDR2 YYDKDF (reference sequence). CDR3 length equals 15 residues. CDR3 in DNA: TGTGCCACCAGCAGAGAGGAGAGCACCACCTACGAGCAGTACTTC. Its protein is CATSREESTTYEQYF.

This clone was counted between two and nine times. V usage is TRBV18 and J usage is TRBJ1-5; unclear D gene. Trimming cost V 6 bases and J 0 bases, with 9 bases left between them. The length of the CDR3 is 14 residues. Germline V CDR1 and CDR2: KGHSH, LQKENI. The CDR3 is CASSGSNSNQPQHF. The CDR3 DNA reads TGTGCCAGCTCGGGCTCGAATAGCAATCAGCCCCAGCATTTT.

This sequence joins TRBV28 and TRBJ2-7; tentative D call: TRBD2 (5 bases). CDR3 length: 13 amino acids. Trimming stripped 3 bases from V and 6 bases from J, with 12 bases between. CDR1 is MDHEN, CDR2 SYDVKM, per germline. CDR3 in DNA: TGTGCCAGCAGTTTCGGAGGCCCGGGCGAGCAGTACTTC. As protein: CASSFGGPGEQYF.

The chain combines TRBV7-2 with TRBJ2-7; the match to TRBD2 covers 11 bases. After removal of 7 bases from V and 4 bases from J, the junction contained 15 bases not matched to a gene. CDR3 length equals 17 residues. Germline CDR1 reads SGHTA; CDR2 reads FQGNSA. The CDR3 DNA reads TGTGCCAGCATCAAGGCTTTCCCGACTAGCGGGAAGTACGAGCAGTACTTC. The encoded protein is CASIKAFPTSGKYEQYF.

The chain carries TRBV19 and TRBJ1-1; the match to TRBD1 covers 7 bases. The V gene's germline CDR1 is LNHDA and CDR2 SQIVND (reference sequence). The ends lost 5 bases at V and 2 bases at J; junction bases unmatched: 5. The CDR3 spans 14 residues. CDR3: CASSVGTANTEAFF. CDR3 in DNA: TGTGCCAGTAGTGTCGGGACAGCAAACACTGAAGCTTTCTTT.

The chain combines TRBV6-5 with TRBJ2-1; TRBD2 matches at 7 bases. The germline V gene encodes CDR1 MNHEY and CDR2 SVGAGI. J lost 7 bases, V lost 6 bases, and 3 bases had no gene match. The CDR3 has 12 residues. CDR3 coding DNA: TGTGCCAGCAGACTGGGACTAAATGAGCAGTTCTTC. It encodes CASRLGLNEQFF.

The chain recombines TRBV4-2 with TRBJ2-7; TRBD2 agrees at 13 bases. Trimming took 4 bases from V and 4 from J; bases not matched to a gene: 22. The CDR3 has 21 residues. Germline V CDR1 and CDR2: LGHNA, YNFKEQ. CDR3 residues: CASSPGTSGKGVMGRGYEQYF. CDR3 DNA: TGTGCCAGCAGCCCCGGGACTAGCGGGAAGGGGGTCATGGGGAGAGGTTACGAGCAGTACTTC.

With respect to this clone: A read error may account for a junction end that differs from germline. This sequence joins TRBV7-2 and TRBJ1-4; the D gene is possibly TRBD1 (6 bases). The CDR3 contains 14 residues. Germline lookup yields CDR1 SGHTA and CDR2 FQGNSA. The CDR3 loop reads CASSLGGLQEKLLF. CDR3 in DNA: TGTGCCAGCAGCCTAGGGGGTTTACAGGAAAAACTGCTTTTT.

About this clone: A read error may produce the germline difference seen at one junction end. The chain combines TRBV19 with TRBJ1-4; 7 nucleotides align to TRBD1. This CDR3 contains 14 residues. CDR1 LNHDA and CDR2 SQIVND come from the germline V gene (reference sequence). The CDR3 loop reads CASSHRGVDEKLLF. CDR3 DNA sequence: TGTGCCAGTAGTCACAGGGGAGTGGATGAAAAACTGCTTTTT.

The gene calls are TRBV4-1 and TRBJ2-7; possibly TRBD2 for D (5 bases). The CDR3 sequence is 17 residues long. Germline values: CDR1 MGHRA, CDR2 YSYEKL. V lost 1 base, J lost 2 bases, and 18 bases lay in between. The CDR3 spells CASSQVRAGLNPYEQYF. As DNA, the CDR3 is TGCGCCAGCAGCCAAGTCCGGGCGGGCCTCAACCCCTACGAGCAGTACTTC.

This sequence joins TRBV4-3 and TRBJ1-2, with D perhaps matching TRBD1 (5 bases). Germline V gene lookup returns CDR1 LGHNA and CDR2 YSLEER. V shed 0 bases and J shed 7 bases, with 21 bases lying between them. This CDR3 has 17 amino acids. In nucleotides, the CDR3 is TGCGCCAGCAGCCAAGATGGGGCAGGACATCATACTCCTGGCTACACCTTC. It translates to CASSQDGAGHHTPGYTF.

Only one count was recorded for this clone. The gene calls are TRBV30 and TRBJ2-7; D is possibly TRBD1 (6 bases). V lost 0 bases, J lost 3 bases, and 9 bases lay in between. This CDR3 has 13 residues. Looked up from germline, CDR1 is GTSNPN and CDR2 is SVGIG (reference sequence). The CDR3 region is CAWSVRDNYEQYF. The CDR3 DNA follows: TGTGCCTGGAGTGTCCGGGACAACTACGAGCAGTACTTC.

This rearrangement joins TRBV7-9 to TRBJ2-1, with 7 bases lining up with TRBD2. Germline CDR1 is SEHNR and CDR2 is FQNEAQ (reference sequence). The CDR3 is made up of 13 amino acids. V lost 7 bases to trimming and J lost 7 bases; unmatched junction nucleotides: 7. The CDR3 sequence: CASNGGIANEQFF. The CDR3 DNA follows: TGTGCCAGCAACGGGGGGATCGCGAATGAGCAGTTCTTC.

V usage is TRBV5-8 and J usage is TRBJ1-5; D not certain. The germline V gene has CDR1 SGHTS and CDR2 YDEGEE. V shed 4 bases and J shed 0 bases, with 8 bases lying between them. There are 14 residues in the CDR3. The CDR3 loop reads CASSRVVSNQPQHF. The CDR3 DNA reads TGTGCCAGCAGCCGGGTCGTTAGCAATCAGCCCCAGCATTTT.

The chain couples TRBV28 to TRBJ2-3; D ambiguous. The germline V gene has CDR1 MDHEN and CDR2 SYDVKM. V gave up 3 bases and J gave up 4 bases, with 11 bases separating them. CDR3 length equals 14 residues. The CDR3 bases are TGTGCCAGCAGTTTGCCAGAAACCCCAGATACGCAGTATTTT. Its translation: CASSLPETPDTQYF. Full variable domain (missing parts from reference TRBV28 and TRBJ2-3): DVKVTQSSRYLVKRTGEKVFLECVQDMDHENMFWYRQDPGLGLRLIYFSYDVKMKEKGDIPEGYSVSREKKERFSLILESASTNQTSMYLCASSLPETPDTQYFGPGTRLTVL.

The chain combines TRBV2 with TRBJ2-3, with D tentatively TRBD1 (5 bases). V was clipped by 6 bases and J by 6 bases, with 10 bases between them. The CDR3 loop spans 12 amino acids. Germline lookup yields CDR1 SNHLY and CDR2 FYNNEI. The CDR3 sequence: CASRDNRDTQYF. DNA for the CDR3: TGTGCCAGCAGAGACAACAGGGATACGCAGTATTTT. The full variable domain, with the rest looked up from reference TRBV2 and TRBJ2-3, is EPEVTQTPSHQVTQMGQEVILRCVPISNHLYFYWYRQILGQKVEFLVSFYNNEISEKSEIFDDQFSVERPDGSNFTLKIRSTKLEDSAMYFCASRDNRDTQYFGPGTRLTVL.

This sequence joins TRBV10-3 and TRBJ2-7; TRBD1 matches 8 bases. Germline trimming cut 0 bases from V and 3 bases from J; bases unmatched to any gene: 4. The CDR3 runs to 15 residues. Germline values: CDR1 ENHRY, CDR2 SYGVKD. The DNA for the CDR3 is TGTGCCATCAGTGAGTCGAGGACAGGGAGCTACGAGCAGTACTTC. Protein sequence: CAISESRTGSYEQYF.

Remarks on this clone: Germline and junction disagree at one end, which may indicate a read error. V usage is TRBV5-4 and J usage is TRBJ1-4; D remains unclear. Germline assignment: CDR1 SGHNT and CDR2 YYREEE (reference sequence). The CDR3 runs to 14 residues. Here the CDR3 reads CASSSQQTVEKLLF. CDR3 nucleotide sequence: TGTGCCAGCAGCTCCCAACAGACGGTTGAAAAACTGCTTTTT. The full variable domain, in which reference TRBV5-4 and TRBJ1-4 provide the parts outside the CDR3, is ETGVTQSPTHLIKTRGQQVTLRCSSQSGHNTVSWYQQALGQGPQFIFQYYREEENGRGNFPPRFSGLQFPNYSSELNVNALELDDSALYLCASSSQQTVEKLLFGSGTQLSVL.

This chain joins TRBV7-9 and TRBJ1-1; D remains ambiguous. The ends were cut back, 1 base at V and 7 bases at J, with 7 bases in the middle. Germline lookup yields CDR1 SEHNR and CDR2 FQNEAQ (reference sequence). CDR3 size: 12 residues. The CDR3, as DNA: TGTGCCAGCAGCTTAGATCTCCGTGAAGCTTTCTTT. Protein product: CASSLDLREAFF.

This chain links TRBV4-1 with TRBJ2-3, with D maybe TRBD2 (5 bases). The germline gives CDR1 MGHRA, CDR2 YSYEKL. V lost 4 bases and J 4 bases, leaving 9 bases between the germline ends. The CDR3 spans 13 residues. The CDR3 nucleotides are TGCGCCAGCAGCCCGAGGGTTCCAGATACGCAGTATTTT. This translates into CASSPRVPDTQYF.

This chain connects TRBV30 to TRBJ2-1; 10 bases agree with TRBD2. Germline V gene data show CDR1 as GTSNPN and CDR2 as SVGIG (reference sequence). Unmatched junction bases numbered 2, after V lost 3 bases and J lost 0 bases. The CDR3 consists of 15 residues. Here the CDR3 reads CAWRRTSGSYNEQFF. For the CDR3, the DNA is TGTGCCTGGAGACGGACTAGCGGCTCCTACAATGAGCAGTTCTTC.

This clone was picked up one time. V and J are TRBV9 and TRBJ2-3; possible D gene TRBD2, 6 bases. This CDR3 contains 12 residues. CDR1 is SGDLS and CDR2 is YYNGEE in the germline V gene. Trimming took off 3 bases at V and 8 bases at J, with 10 bases between the two ends. Here the CDR3 DNA reads TGTGCCAGCAGCGGGGGACTTCTTACGCAGTATTTT. Amino acids: CASSGGLLTQYF.

V is TRBV10-3 and J is TRBJ1-6, with D tentatively TRBD1 (6 bases). Trimming took off 3 bases at V and 6 bases at J, with 12 bases between the two ends. CDR3 size: 15 residues. Germline V gene lookup returns CDR1 ENHRY and CDR2 SYGVKD. In nucleotides, the CDR3 is TGTGCCATCAGTGACCAGGGGCCGGTTAATTCACCCCTCCACTTT. This codes for CAISDQGPVNSPLHF.

The chain combines TRBV7-9 with TRBJ1-2, with 8 bases that match TRBD1. CDR3 length: 15 residues. V was clipped by 10 bases and J by 2 bases; unmatched bases: 12. CDR1 is SEHNR and CDR2 is FQNEAQ in the germline V gene (reference sequence). CDR3 protein: CAITQTGEVNYGYTF. The CDR3 bases are TGTGCCATCACACAGACAGGGGAGGTAAACTATGGCTACACCTTC. The complete variable domain, with remaining parts taken from reference TRBV7-9 and TRBJ1-2, reads DTGVSQNPRHKITKRGQNVTFRCDPISEHNRLYWYRQTLGQGPEFLTYFQNEAQLEKSRLLSDRFSAERPKGSFSTLEIQRTEQGDSAMYLCAITQTGEVNYGYTFGSGTRLTVV.

The chain couples TRBV27 to TRBJ1-1, with D maybe TRBD1 (5 bases). V lost 3 bases to trimming and J lost 1 base, with 9 bases between them. The CDR3 has 14 residues. The germline CDR1 and CDR2 sequences are MNHEY and SMNVEV (reference sequence). In DNA form, the CDR3 reads TGTGCCAGCAGTTTCTGGAGGGGGAACACTGAAGCTTTCTTT. Translation gives CASSFWRGNTEAFF.

The chain combines TRBV9 with TRBJ1-4; perhaps TRBD1 as D (5 bases). The length of the CDR3 is 14 residues. Germline CDR1 is SGDLS and CDR2 is YYNGEE. V dropped 3 bases and J dropped 0 bases, with 6 bases sitting between them. In DNA, the CDR3 is TGTGCCAGCAGCGCAGGGACAACTAATGAAAAACTGTTTTTT. Its translation is CASSAGTTNEKLFF.